The 21 T cell receptor beta chains below all came from one sample that was sequenced in a study of T cells in localized non-small cell lung cancer (dated by TCRdb to 2020 to 2022). The library came from the immunoSEQ multiplex PCR assay. This immuneACCESS table, as held by TCRdb, lists in-frame sequences with V and J called but not all clones. Of the missing ones, under half trace to an unresolved V gene in checked studies; the others have no known cause. The sample contains around 1,000 clones, 20% to 25% of them found a single time. Around 10% of the sample comes from the top ten. The sample was normal lung tissue next to the tumor, taken before any cancer treatment. These receptors originate from a female donor older than 55 with stage I lung adenocarcinoma.

In this sample, this clone is large (0.1 to 1%). The chain recombines TRBV6-8 with TRBJ1-2; the D gene is possibly TRBD1 (5 bases). The CDR3 totals 16 residues. The ends were cut back, 6 bases at V and 3 bases at J, with 20 bases in the middle. Germline CDR1 is MNHGY and CDR2 is SAAAGT. Here the CDR3 DNA reads TGTGCCAGCAGCCGCCAGGGAGACGGGGGTGACTATGGCTACACCTTC. It yields the protein CASSRQGDGGDYGYTF.

The CDR3 DNA is TGCGCCAGCAGCTTGGTGGGGTCAATGAACACTGAAGCTTTCTTT. Its protein is CASSLVGSMNTEAFF. The chain carries TRBV5-1 and TRBJ1-1; no clear D. The V end was cut by 0 bases, the J end by 0 bases, with 9 bases between. The germline V gene encodes CDR1 SGHRS and CDR2 YFSETQ. The CDR3 spans 15 residues. The full variable domain, in which reference TRBV5-1 and TRBJ1-1 provide the parts outside the CDR3, is KAGVTQTPRYLIKTRGQQVTLSCSPISGHRSVSWYQQTPGQGLQFLFEYFSETQRNKGNFPGRFSGRQFSNSRSEMNVSTLELGDSALYLCASSLVGSMNTEAFFGQGTRLTVV.

V gene TRBV6-8 combines with J gene TRBJ1-2; D unresolved. From germline, CDR1 is MNHGY and CDR2 SAAAGT. The CDR3 length is 14 residues. With 7 bases removed from V and 4 bases from J, the gap between germline ends came to 16 bases. The CDR3 loop is CASTWQGQSYGYTF. DNA for the CDR3: TGTGCCAGCACCTGGCAAGGCCAGAGCTATGGCTACACCTTC.

This clone was counted a few times. The chain joins TRBV15 to TRBJ1-1; D unresolved. Germline V gene data show CDR1 as LNHNV and CDR2 as YYDKDF (reference sequence). This CDR3 comprises 14 residues. V dropped 3 bases and J dropped 5 bases, with 13 bases sitting between them. CDR3 sequence reads: CATSSRGSGTEAFF. In DNA form, the CDR3 reads TGTGCCACCAGCAGCAGAGGGAGTGGAACTGAAGCTTTCTTT.

The genes are TRBV19 and TRBJ2-1, with 8 bases identical to TRBD1. Germline CDR1 LNHDA, CDR2 SQIVND (reference sequence). Trimming removed 2 bases from V and 7 bases from J; junction bases left unmatched: 13. This CDR3 spans 17 amino acids. CDR3 sequence reads: CASSIKLSRTGTNEQFF. Written as DNA, the CDR3 is TGTGCCAGTAGTATAAAGTTGTCGCGGACAGGGACGAATGAGCAGTTCTTC.

This clone was counted between two and nine times. V usage is TRBV30 and J usage is TRBJ1-2, with D perhaps TRBD1 (5 bases). CDR1 and CDR2 (germline): GTSNPN, SVGIG (reference sequence). V dropped 3 bases and J dropped 4 bases, with 9 bases sitting between them. This CDR3 has 12 residues. In nucleotides, the CDR3 is TGTGCCTGGAGCTCGGGACTCTATGGCTACACCTTC. This sequence encodes CAWSSGLYGYTF.

The chain has TRBV28 and TRBJ1-4, with 7 bases fitting TRBD1. Germline CDR1 is MDHEN and CDR2 is SYDVKM. Trimming cost V 1 base and J 5 bases; bases outside gene matches: 4. This CDR3 is 15 amino acids long. This chain's CDR3 is CASSLSDRRNEKLFF. CDR3 DNA: TGTGCCAGCAGTTTATCGGACAGGCGGAATGAAAAACTGTTTTTT.

By share, this clone ranks as large (0.1 to 1%). V gene TRBV11-3 combines with J gene TRBJ2-2, with 12 bases that match TRBD2. This CDR3 contains 14 residues. Trimming took 6 bases from V and 6 from J; bases not matched to a gene: 2. Germline CDR1 and CDR2: SGHNT and YENEEA. For the CDR3, the DNA is TGTGCCAGCAGGGCTAGCGGGGGGGCCGGGGAGCTGTTTTTT. This gives the protein CASRASGGAGELFF. Complete variable domain (other parts from reference TRBV11-3 and TRBJ2-2): EAGVVQSPRYKIIEKKQPVAFWCNPISGHNTLYWYLQNLGQGPELLIRYENEEAVDDSQLPKDRFSAERLKGVDSTLKIQPAELGDSAVYLCASRASGGAGELFFGEGSRLTVL.

The chain employs TRBV28 and TRBJ1-5; TRBD1 matches at 10 bases. This CDR3 comprises 15 residues. CDR1 is MDHEN, CDR2 SYDVKM, per germline. Trimming removed 6 bases from V and 4 bases from J; junction bases left unmatched: 6. CDR3 region: CASRRQGALNQPQHF. The DNA of the CDR3 is TGTGCCAGCAGGCGACAGGGGGCCCTAAATCAGCCCCAGCATTTT.

This clone was observed once. V and J are TRBV12-5 and TRBJ2-2; 7 bases line up with TRBD1. Germline V lookup: CDR1 LGHNT, CDR2 FRNRAP. V trimming: 2 bases; J trimming: 6 bases; junction bases outside the gene matches: 3. The CDR3 loop spans 14 amino acids. The CDR3 region has the DNA TGTGCTAGTGGTTTGTCCGGGACAGCCGGGGAGCTGTTTTTT. Its protein is CASGLSGTAGELFF.

The gene calls are TRBV30 and TRBJ1-2; D is uncertain. Germline lookup yields CDR1 GTSNPN and CDR2 SVGIG (reference sequence). The CDR3 runs 14 residues. V lost 1 base and J lost 0, with 9 bases in between. The CDR3 protein is CAWSGHPANYGYTF. CDR3 in DNA: TGTGCCTGGAGTGGACACCCAGCTAACTATGGCTACACCTTC.

The chain carries TRBV23-1 and TRBJ1-2; D may be TRBD1 (5 bases). TRBV23-1 is recorded as an ORF, its role being uncertain. This CDR3 contains 17 residues. The germline V and J ends were trimmed by 2 bases and 2 bases, with 18 bases remaining between them. The CDR3: CASSQRGISRTNYGYTF. CDR3 nucleotides: TGCGCCAGCAGTCAAAGGGGTATATCCAGGACAAACTATGGCTACACCTTC.

The chain employs TRBV6-8 and TRBJ1-1, with D possibly TRBD1 on 6 matching bases. Trimming pared 2 bases from V and 1 base from J, leaving 14 bases between. CDR1 is MNHGY, CDR2 SAAAGT, per germline. This CDR3 is built from 16 residues. CDR3 bases: TGTGCCAGCAGTTACGCTTTGACAGGCGGGAACACTGAAGCTTTCTTT. Translating gives CASSYALTGGNTEAFF.

The V and J genes are TRBV19 and TRBJ2-7; 7 bases are a match to TRBD1. Germline CDR1 reads LNHDA; CDR2 reads SQIVND (reference sequence). The length of the CDR3 is 15 residues. V lost 4 bases to trimming and J lost 1 base; unmatched junction nucleotides: 7. CDR3 coding DNA: TGTGCCAGTAGTAGGGACAGACTACGATCCTACGAGCAGTACTTC. Amino acids: CASSRDRLRSYEQYF. Full variable domain (rest looked up from reference TRBV19 and TRBJ2-7): DGGITQSPKYLFRKEGQNVTLSCEQNLNHDAMYWYRQDPGQGLRLIYYSQIVNDFQKGDIAEGYSVSREKKESFPLTVTSAQKNPTAFYLCASSRDRLRSYEQYFGPGTRLTVT.

The CDR3 nucleotides read TGTGCCAGCAGCTTCAGGGGACCGAACACCGGGGAGCTGTTTTTT. Translated, it gives CASSFRGPNTGELFF. The genes are TRBV11-3 and TRBJ2-2, with D perhaps matching TRBD1 (6 bases). The CDR3 length is 15 residues. V was pared by 3 bases and J by 0 bases, with 8 bases between. CDR1 SGHNT and CDR2 YENEEA come from the germline V gene.

A few counts support this clone. This sequence joins TRBV29-1 and TRBJ1-2; D not resolved. V shed 7 bases and J shed 0 bases, with 9 bases lying between them. CDR1 is SQVTM, CDR2 ANQGSEA, per germline. The CDR3 is made up of 12 amino acids. The CDR3 here is CSGGRANYGYTF. In DNA, the CDR3 is TGCAGCGGAGGGAGGGCTAACTATGGCTACACCTTC.

In its sample, this clone ranks as medium-sized. V and J are TRBV6-8 and TRBJ2-7; no reliable D call. The CDR3 is 12 residues long. The germline V gene has CDR1 MNHGY and CDR2 SAAAGT. Deletions cut 1 base from V and 3 bases from J, with 4 bases between. Here the CDR3 reads CASSYFLYEQYF. CDR3 bases: TGTGCCAGCAGTTACTTTCTCTACGAGCAGTACTTC.

The V call is TRBV5-1, the J call TRBJ1-2, with TRBD1 as a possible D gene (6 bases). CDR1 is SGHRS, CDR2 YFSETQ, per germline. V lost 3 bases and J lost 7, with 16 bases in between. This CDR3 region has 14 residues. CDR3 sequence reads: CASSSGANGGGYTF. The CDR3 DNA reads TGCGCCAGCAGCTCGGGGGCCAACGGGGGTGGCTACACCTTC.

The V call is TRBV6-8, the J call TRBJ2-1; maybe TRBD1 (5 bases). The germline gives CDR1 MNHGY, CDR2 SAAAGT. Trimming pared 5 bases from V and 4 bases from J, leaving 9 bases between. This CDR3 is 13 amino acids long. CDR3 region: CASSPRQYNEQFF. The CDR3 region has the DNA TGTGCCAGCAGTCCCCGACAGTACAATGAGCAGTTCTTC.

The genes are TRBV19 and TRBJ1-2; TRBD1 agrees at 9 bases. V lost 8 bases and J lost 8; bases outside the gene matches: 3. CDR1 and CDR2 (germline): LNHDA, SQIVND (reference sequence). The CDR3 runs 11 residues. DNA for the CDR3: TGTGCCAGTCAAACAGGGGGCGGCTACACCTTC. Its translation: CASQTGGGYTF.

The chain uses TRBV10-2 and TRBJ1-1; the match to TRBD1 covers 9 bases. CDR1 is WSHSY, CDR2 SAAADI, per germline. The J segment lost 5 bases and the V segment lost 5 bases, leaving 6 bases of the junction unmatched. The CDR3 length is 14 residues. CDR3 coding DNA: TGCGCCAGCAGTTTTGGGACAGGGAGTACTGAAGCTTTCTTT. It specifies CASSFGTGSTEAFF.